The 7 T cell receptor beta chains reported below all come from one sample, sequenced in a study of blood T cell repertoires in COVID-19. Only in-frame clones appear in the TCRdb table, and some are missing; sequencing was by immunoSEQ multiplex PCR. The sample yields 200,000 to 300,000 clones, roughly 86% seen once. The sequenced sample was peripheral blood. Receptor source: a man aged 50 or older with acute or convalescent COVID-19.

The J gene is TRBJ2-5, the V gene TRBV24-1; the D gene is possibly TRBD1 (6 bases). The ends were cut back, 4 bases at V and 2 bases at J, with 16 bases in the middle. The CDR3 sequence is 16 residues long. Germline CDR1 KGHDR, CDR2 SFDVKD. CDR3 sequence (DNA): TGTGCCACCAGTGAGTGGGACACCTTGGGGCAAGAGACCCAGTACTTC. This codes for CATSEWDTLGQETQYF.

This clone is a singleton in its sample. The V call is TRBV5-4, the J call TRBJ2-3; 8 bases fit TRBD2. CDR3 size: 16 residues. Germline V CDR1 and CDR2: SGHNT, YYREEE (reference sequence). The junction had 6 bases not matched to a gene; V was cut back by 2 bases and J by 1 base. CDR3 sequence reads: CASSFRVAGRTDTQYF. The CDR3 nucleotides read TGTGCCAGCAGCTTCAGAGTAGCGGGACGCACAGATACGCAGTATTTT. Full variable domain (remainder filled in from reference TRBV5-4 and TRBJ2-3): ETGVTQSPTHLIKTRGQQVTLRCSSQSGHNTVSWYQQALGQGPQFIFQYYREEENGRGNFPPRFSGLQFPNYSSELNVNALELDDSALYLCASSFRVAGRTDTQYFGPGTRLTVL.

The chain carries TRBV9 and TRBJ1-4, with a possible D match to TRBD1 (5 bases). Germline CDR1 reads SGDLS; CDR2 reads YYNGEE. The CDR3 spans 15 residues. V was clipped by 0 bases and J by 4 bases, with 10 bases between them. CDR3 in DNA: TGTGCCAGCAGCGTAGAGGGGTTCGGTAATGAAAAACTGTTTTTT. Amino acids: CASSVEGFGNEKLFF.

This clone has more than one count but fewer than ten. The rearrangement joins TRBV11-2 to TRBJ2-5, with D perhaps TRBD1 (5 bases). Germline lookup yields CDR1 SGHAT and CDR2 FQNNGV. The CDR3 length is 15 residues. Trimming removed 4 bases from V and 3 bases from J, with 15 bases in between. The CDR3 sequence is CASSYLGRGEETQYF. The DNA of the CDR3 is TGTGCCAGCAGCTACCTGGGGCGAGGTGAAGAGACCCAGTACTTC.

The V and J genes are TRBV18 and TRBJ1-5; TRBD1 is a possible D gene (6 bases). Deletions cut 2 bases from V and 5 bases from J, with 19 bases between. This CDR3 has 17 amino acids. Germline V gene sequence: CDR1 KGHSH, CDR2 LQKENI. This CDR3 is CASSPTQQGWDDQPQHF. Written as DNA, the CDR3 is TGTGCCAGCTCACCAACCCAACAGGGATGGGATGATCAGCCCCAGCATTTT.

The V call is TRBV6-5, the J call TRBJ1-4; D is uncertain. CDR3 size: 15 residues. Trimming stripped 0 bases from V and 0 bases from J, with 5 bases between. CDR1 and CDR2 (germline): MNHEY, SVGAGI. Here the CDR3 DNA reads TGTGCCAGCAGTTACTCCGTTGCAACTAATGAAAAACTGTTTTTT. It specifies CASSYSVATNEKLFF.

This chain connects TRBV5-1 to TRBJ2-3; 9 bases fit TRBD2. CDR1 is SGHRS and CDR2 is YFSETQ in the germline V gene. This CDR3 is built from 15 residues. V lost 4 bases to trimming and J lost 3 bases; unmatched junction nucleotides: 6. The CDR3 sequence is CASSLLTSGTDTQYF. CDR3 sequence (DNA): TGCGCCAGCAGCCTCCTGACTAGCGGTACAGATACGCAGTATTTT.